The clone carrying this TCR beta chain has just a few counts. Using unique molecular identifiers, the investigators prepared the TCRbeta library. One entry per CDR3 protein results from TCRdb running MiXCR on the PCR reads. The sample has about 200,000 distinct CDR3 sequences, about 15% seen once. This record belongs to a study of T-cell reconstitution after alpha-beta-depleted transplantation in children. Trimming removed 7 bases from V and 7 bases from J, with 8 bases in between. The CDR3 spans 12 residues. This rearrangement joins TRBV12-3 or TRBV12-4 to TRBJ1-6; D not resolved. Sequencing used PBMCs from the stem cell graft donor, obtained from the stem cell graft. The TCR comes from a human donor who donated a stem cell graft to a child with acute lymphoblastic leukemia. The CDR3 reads CASITMNSPLHF. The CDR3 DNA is TGTGCCAGCATCACAATGAATTCACCCCTCCACTTT.